This T cell receptor beta chain was sequenced in a study of OX40 agonist ivuxolimab in advanced cancers. Sequencing was performed with immunoSEQ multiplex PCR; in TCRdb, only in-frame clones are kept and a portion is missing. This table holds tens of thousands of clones, roughly nine tenths found once. The source was CD4+ or CD8+ T cells sorted from blood, collected in a trial of the OX40 agonist ivuxolimab. The TCR originated in an adult with an advanced solid tumor such as melanoma, head and neck, liver or kidney cancer.

CDR3 sequence (DNA): TGTGCCAGCAGCTTAGGTCCGCGAGCTTTCTTT. Translation: CASSLGPRAFF. The chain combines TRBV7-2 with TRBJ1-1; D gene ambiguous. Germline V CDR1 and CDR2: SGHTA, FQGNSA. The CDR3 extends over 11 amino acids. The V end was cut by 1 base, the J end by 10 bases, with 7 bases between.